One and the same sample provided the 10 T cell receptor beta chains below, sequenced in a study of blood T cell repertoires in COVID-19. Libraries were prepared by immunoSEQ multiplex PCR; TCRdb keeps only in-frame clonotypes and omits some of them. This table holds about 69,000 clones, about 86% found once. Sequenced sample: peripheral blood. The source is a man in his forties with COVID-19, enrolled during active disease.

V usage is TRBV4-2 and J usage is TRBJ2-1, with TRBD2 matching 10 bases. V lost 2 bases and J lost 0; bases outside the gene matches: 13. The CDR3 runs 20 residues. Germline V gene lookup returns CDR1 LGHNA and CDR2 YNFKEQ. This CDR3 is CASSQNHLAGARSSYNEQFF. Here the CDR3 DNA reads TGTGCCAGCAGCCAAAACCACCTAGCGGGGGCCAGGAGCTCCTACAATGAGCAGTTCTTC.

Here the CDR3 reads CASSNQPGQEKLFF. The CDR3, as DNA: TGTGCCAGCAGCAATCAACCGGGACAGGAAAAACTGTTTTTT. The chain couples TRBV3-1 (or the pseudogene TRBV3-2) to TRBJ1-4, with 7 bases matching TRBD1. From germline, CDR1 is LGHDT and CDR2 YNNKEL (reference sequence). The CDR3 runs 14 residues. The V and J ends lost 5 bases and 8 bases, in that order; junction bases with no gene match: 8.

In this sample, this clone is medium-sized. The rearrangement uses TRBV7-2 and TRBJ2-2, with a weak D call TRBD1 (7 bases). V was clipped by 10 bases and J by 2 bases, with 23 bases between them. CDR3 length: 17 residues. Germline V CDR1 and CDR2: SGHTA, FQGNSA. The CDR3, as DNA: TGTGCCACCACGAGGGACGCGGGACAGTCCAACACCGGGGAGCTGTTTTTT. Its protein is CATTRDAGQSNTGELFF.

V usage is TRBV28 and J usage is TRBJ1-1; D unclear. This CDR3 is 13 amino acids long. Looked up from germline, CDR1 is MDHEN and CDR2 is SYDVKM. Trimming shortened V by 6 bases and J by 4 bases, and 12 bases separated the two germline ends. CDR3 nucleotides: TGTGCCAGCAGCCGAACCCGGGGCACTGAAGCTTTCTTT. As protein: CASSRTRGTEAFF.

This chain uses TRBV11-2 with TRBJ1-4; D gene ambiguous. Germline V gene sequence: CDR1 SGHAT, CDR2 FQNNGV. V lost 3 bases to trimming and J lost 0 bases, with 8 bases between them. This CDR3 has 15 residues. The CDR3 here is CASSLTTATNEKLFF. CDR3 in DNA: TGTGCCAGCAGCTTGACTACTGCAACTAATGAAAAACTGTTTTTT. The full variable domain, with the rest looked up from reference TRBV11-2 and TRBJ1-4, is EAGVAQSPRYKIIEKRQSVAFWCNPISGHATLYWYQQILGQGPKLLIQFQNNGVVDDSQLPKDRFSAERLKGVDSTLKIQPAKLEDSAVYLCASSLTTATNEKLFFGSGTQLSVL.

The chain uses TRBV5-4 and TRBJ1-5, with TRBD1 as a possible D gene (5 bases). The V gene's germline CDR1 is SGHNT and CDR2 YYREEE (reference sequence). Trimming cost V 4 bases and J 4 bases, with 9 bases left between them. CDR3 size: 13 residues. CDR3 sequence: CASSETVNQPQHF. The CDR3 nucleotides read TGTGCCAGCAGCGAGACAGTTAATCAGCCCCAGCATTTT.

The chain is built from TRBV18 and TRBJ2-1, with 7 bases fitting TRBD2. V trimming: 4 bases; J trimming: 6 bases; junction bases outside the gene matches: 3. This CDR3 contains 13 residues. CDR1 and CDR2 from the germline V gene are KGHSH and LQKENI. In DNA, the CDR3 is TGTGCCAGCTCACGGGGGGGGAGCAATGAGCAGTTCTTC. It translates to CASSRGGSNEQFF.

This chain links TRBV9 with TRBJ1-2, with TRBD1 as a possible D gene (5 bases). This CDR3 comprises 16 residues. V was cut by 3 bases and J by 7 bases, with 22 bases left in between. Germline-derived CDR1 and CDR2 are SGDLS and YYNGEE. In DNA, the CDR3 is TGTGCCAGCAGCGACGAAGGGGTGGTGGACATCAGTGGCTACACCTTC. Translating it yields CASSDEGVVDISGYTF.

This chain links TRBV5-6 with TRBJ1-2; a possible D gene is TRBD1 (5 bases). This CDR3 spans 17 amino acids. V was pared by 4 bases and J by 4 bases, with 23 bases between. CDR1 SGHDT and CDR2 YYEEEE come from the germline V gene. CDR3 in DNA: TGTGCCAGCAGCCTGATGCGGGGCAGTGGGGAGGCCTATGGCTACACCTTC. Amino acid sequence: CASSLMRGSGEAYGYTF. Variable domain in full (rest from reference TRBV5-6 and TRBJ1-2): DAGVTQSPTHLIKTRGQQVTLRCSPKSGHDTVSWYQQALGQGPQFIFQYYEEEERQRGNFPDRFSGHQFPNYSSELNVNALLLGDSALYLCASSLMRGSGEAYGYTFGSGTRLTVV.

Only one count was recorded for this clone. The chain combines TRBV13 with TRBJ2-6; 8 nucleotides match TRBD1. J gave up 0 bases and V 3 bases, and 4 bases lay outside the gene matches. Germline loops: CDR1 PRHDT, CDR2 FYEKMQ (reference sequence). CDR3 length: 17 amino acids. Written as DNA, the CDR3 is TGTGCCAGCAGCTTGACAGGGGTTCCCTCTGGGGCCAACGTCCTGACTTTC. It yields the protein CASSLTGVPSGANVLTF.